This is a list of T cell receptor beta chains from one sample in a study of cytomegalovirus exposure and HLA in healthy donors. The table came from immunoSEQ multiplex PCR; TCRdb's copy has only in-frame clones and leaves some out. Here the sample table reports some 76,000 clones. The sample comprised PBMCs. The receptor set was obtained from a boy aged 5-17 years in good health and CMV-seronegative. Each CDR3 is given with its conserved first and last residue. A D gene is named only where the DNA matches it firmly.

V: TRBV4-1; D: -; length: 19; J: TRBJ2-1; DNA: TGCGCCAGCAGCCCGAAAGGTCTCCCCCAGGGCAGCTCCTACAATGAGCAGTTCTTC; CDR3: CASSPKGLPQGSSYNEQFF
V: TRBV30; D: -; length: 13; J: TRBJ2-7; DNA: TGTGCCTGGACCAAGGGGACTTCGGGAGAGCAGTACTTC; CDR3: CAWTKGTSGEQYF
V: TRBV19; D: -; length: 15; J: TRBJ2-2; DNA: TGTGCCAGTGAAACCCCGGGGGCGAACACCGGGGAGCTGTTTTTT; CDR3: CASETPGANTGELFF
V: TRBV28; D: TRBD1; length: 15; J: TRBJ1-1; DNA: TGTGCCAGCACCCCTGGACAGGCCCCTAGGGGTGAAGCTTTCTTT; CDR3: CASTPGQAPRGEAFF
V: TRBV29-1; D: -; length: 13; J: TRBJ1-1; DNA: TGCAGTGATACACGAGGGGGATCCACTGAAGCTTTCTTT; CDR3: CSDTRGGSTEAFF
V: TRBV4-1; D: -; length: 14; J: TRBJ1-4; DNA: TGCGCCAGCAGCCCAGATCAAATCAGGGGAAAACTGTTTTTT; CDR3: CASSPDQIRGKLFF
V: TRBV18; D: TRBD1; length: 14; J: TRBJ1-1; DNA: TGTGCCAGCTCACCGGGACAGGCGAACACTGAAGCTTTCTTT; CDR3: CASSPGQANTEAFF
V: TRBV9; D: -; length: 15; J: TRBJ2-5; DNA: TGTGCCAGCAGCGTAGGGGCAGGAGGGGAAGAGACCCAGTACTTC; CDR3: CASSVGAGGEETQYF
V: TRBV5-5; D: -; length: 13; J: TRBJ2-7; DNA: TGTGCCAGCAGCTTCCCCCTCCGGGGCGAGCAGTACTTC; CDR3: CASSFPLRGEQYF
V: TRBV30; D: -; length: 12; J: TRBJ1-1; DNA: TGTGCCTGGAGTGGAGCGAACACTGAAGCTTTCTTT; CDR3: CAWSGANTEAFF
V: TRBV19; D: -; length: 14; J: TRBJ1-1; DNA: TGTGCCAGTAGTATTGGGGGCGAGAACACTGAAGCTTTCTTT; CDR3: CASSIGGENTEAFF
V: TRBV2; D: TRBD1; length: 17; J: TRBJ1-2; DNA: TGTGCCAGCAGTGAACTATCGGGAGGACAGGGGGCGGAAGGCTACACCTTC; CDR3: CASSELSGGQGAEGYTF
V: TRBV4-1; D: -; length: 14; J: TRBJ2-1; DNA: TGCGCCAGCAGCCGGCGGACTGCGGGAAATGAGCAGTTCTTC; CDR3: CASSRRTAGNEQFF
V: TRBV4-1; D: -; length: 15; J: TRBJ2-7; DNA: TGCGCCAGCAGCCAAGGCAAGGGGATCTCCTACGAGCAGTACTTC; CDR3: CASSQGKGISYEQYF
V: TRBV7-9; D: TRBD1; length: 15; J: TRBJ1-2; DNA: TGTGCCAGCAGCCTCCCCCGGGACAGGGGTGCTGGCTACACCTTC; CDR3: CASSLPRDRGAGYTF
V: TRBV18; D: TRBD1; length: 15; J: TRBJ1-2; DNA: TGTGCCAGCTCACCCTTGACAGGGGCAACGGGTGGCTACACCTTC; CDR3: CASSPLTGATGGYTF
V: TRBV4-3; D: -; length: 15; J: TRBJ2-7; DNA: TGCGCCAGCAGCCAAGATCGCCGCCCGGCGGTCGAGCAGTACTTC; CDR3: CASSQDRRPAVEQYF
V: TRBV15; D: TRBD1; length: 14; J: TRBJ1-5; DNA: TGTGCCACCAGCCGGGACAGACTCAATCAGCCCCAGCATTTT; CDR3: CATSRDRLNQPQHF
V: TRBV19; D: TRBD1; length: 15; J: TRBJ1-2; DNA: TGTGCCAGTAGTATTGGGGCAGGGGGCGCGGATGGCTACACCTTC; CDR3: CASSIGAGGADGYTF
V: TRBV7-9; D: -; length: 16; J: TRBJ1-3; DNA: TGTGCCAGCAGCTTAGTGTCTCCCACGGGAGGAAACACCATATATTTT; CDR3: CASSLVSPTGGNTIYF
V: TRBV9; D: TRBD1; length: 15; J: TRBJ2-3; DNA: TGTGCCAGCAGCGTAGTGGGGACAGGCACAGATACGCAGTATTTT; CDR3: CASSVVGTGTDTQYF
V: TRBV4-3; D: TRBD1; length: 15; J: TRBJ2-1; DNA: TGCGCCAGCAGCCAGGGACCGGGACAGGGGAATGAGCAGTTCTTC; CDR3: CASSQGPGQGNEQFF
V: TRBV27; D: -; length: 15; J: TRBJ2-5; DNA: TGTGCCAGCAGTTTATTGGACAAACCGCAAGAGACCCAGTACTTC; CDR3: CASSLLDKPQETQYF
V: TRBV7-2; D: TRBD1; length: 14; J: TRBJ1-5; DNA: TGTGCCAGCAGCCCCCGGGACAGGGCTCAGCCCCAGCATTTT; CDR3: CASSPRDRAQPQHF
V: TRBV5-6; D: TRBD1; length: 11; J: TRBJ2-1; DNA: TGTGCCAGCAGCCTAGGACAGGGACAGTTCTTC; CDR3: CASSLGQGQFF
V: TRBV6-5; D: -; length: 14; J: TRBJ2-3; DNA: TGTGCCAGCAGAACACTCTCGGAGACAGATACGCAGTATTTT; CDR3: CASRTLSETDTQYF
V: TRBV9; D: TRBD1; length: 15; J: TRBJ1-4; DNA: TGTGCCAGCAGCGATGGACAGGGTCTTGTTGAAAAACTGTTTTTT; CDR3: CASSDGQGLVEKLFF
V: TRBV5-4; D: TRBD1; length: 16; J: TRBJ2-7; DNA: TGTGCCAGCAGCTTGGCCCCCGGGACAGGAACATACGAGCAGTACTTC; CDR3: CASSLAPGTGTYEQYF
V: TRBV30; D: -; length: 16; J: TRBJ2-7; DNA: TGTGCCTGGGGGAAGGCAGGGGAGATATACGCCTACGAGCAGTACTTC; CDR3: CAWGKAGEIYAYEQYF
V: TRBV7-7; D: TRBD2; length: 13; J: TRBJ2-2; DNA: TGTGCCAGCAGCCCTCTAGCGGGCGGGGAGCTGTTTTTT; CDR3: CASSPLAGGELFF
V: TRBV5-1; D: -; length: 17; J: TRBJ1-5; DNA: TGCGCCAGCAGCCCCGGGACTTCGGTGGGGCGCAATCAGCCCCAGCATTTT; CDR3: CASSPGTSVGRNQPQHF
V: TRBV9; D: TRBD1; length: 16; J: TRBJ2-1; DNA: TGTGCCAGCAGCGTATCAGGCGGGACAGGGGTCAATGAGCAGTTCTTC; CDR3: CASSVSGGTGVNEQFF
V: TRBV15; D: TRBD1; length: 15; J: TRBJ2-1; DNA: TGTGCCACCAGCAGAGACACAGGGGCCCACAATGAGCAGTTCTTC; CDR3: CATSRDTGAHNEQFF
V: TRBV25-1; D: -; length: 14; J: TRBJ1-3; DNA: TGTGCCAGCAGTGATCTGAGCTCTGGAAACACCATATATTTT; CDR3: CASSDLSSGNTIYF
V: TRBV7-3; D: TRBD2; length: 17; J: TRBJ2-7; DNA: TGTGCCAGCAGCTCCCGGATGCGGATTAGCGGGAGTGACGAGCAGTACTTC; CDR3: CASSSRMRISGSDEQYF
V: TRBV14; D: -; length: 16; J: TRBJ1-1; DNA: TGTGCCAGCAGCCGATACACGGGTAGGGGCTCCGCTGAAGCTTTCTTT; CDR3: CASSRYTGRGSAEAFF
V: TRBV18; D: -; length: 14; J: TRBJ2-7; DNA: TGTGCCAGCTCCCGGGACAAGGCCGTCGTAGAGCAGTACTTC; CDR3: CASSRDKAVVEQYF
V: TRBV18; D: TRBD2; length: 14; J: TRBJ2-1; DNA: TGTGCCAGCTCACCGCTGGCGGGGGTCAATGAGCAGTTCTTC; CDR3: CASSPLAGVNEQFF
V: TRBV5-4; D: -; length: 14; J: TRBJ1-1; DNA: TGTGCCAGCAGCTTGGCGGGGGGCCGGACTGAAGCTTTCTTT; CDR3: CASSLAGGRTEAFF
V: TRBV19; D: TRBD2; length: 15; J: TRBJ2-5; DNA: TGTGCCAGTAACAATGCCGCTAGCGGGGCTTGGGAGCAGTACTTC; CDR3: CASNNAASGAWEQYF
V: TRBV29-1; D: -; length: 12; J: TRBJ1-1; DNA: TGCAGCGTTGAGGGGGGACGGACTGAAGCTTTCTTT; CDR3: CSVEGGRTEAFF
V: TRBV4-1; D: TRBD1; length: 17; J: TRBJ2-2; DNA: TGCGCCAGCAGCCAAGAAAGGGTAGGGGGCAGAACCGGGGAGCTGTTTTTT; CDR3: CASSQERVGGRTGELFF